In this sample, the clone carrying this TCR beta chain turned up many times. This record belongs to a study of early T cells in non-severe SARS-CoV-2 infection. As for the study in general: Sequencing of unsorted whole blood was done on bulk RNA, leaving chains unpaired.

Individual cDNA molecules were tagged with unique molecular identifiers. TCRdb recomputed calls from the 5' RACE reads with MiXCR, one row per CDR3 protein. The table shows roughly 35,000 distinct CDR3 sequences, with around 5% occurring only once. The germline V gene has CDR1 MNHEY and CDR2 SVGAGI. This CDR3 has 19 residues. Germline trimming cut 0 bases from V and 0 bases from J; bases unmatched to any gene: 8. Sequencing used whole blood. The source is an adult who was a healthcare worker with PCR-confirmed SARS-CoV-2 infection or an uninfected control (not recorded which). V usage is TRBV6-5 and J usage is TRBJ2-6; 7 bases are a match to TRBD1. The CDR3 nucleotides read TGTGCCAGCAGTTACTCTTCGGGGACAGCCAGCTCTGGGGCCAACGTCCTGACTTTC. Protein product: CASSYSSGTASSGANVLTF.